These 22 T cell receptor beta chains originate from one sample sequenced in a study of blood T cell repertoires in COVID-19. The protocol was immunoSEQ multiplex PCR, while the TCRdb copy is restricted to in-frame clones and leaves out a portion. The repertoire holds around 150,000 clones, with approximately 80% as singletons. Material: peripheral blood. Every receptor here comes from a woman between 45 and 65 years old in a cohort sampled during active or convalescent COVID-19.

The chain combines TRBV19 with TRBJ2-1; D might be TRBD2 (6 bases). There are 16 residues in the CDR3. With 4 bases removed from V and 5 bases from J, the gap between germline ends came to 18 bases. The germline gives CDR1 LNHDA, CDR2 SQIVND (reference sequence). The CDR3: CASSNPHGAGNNEQFF. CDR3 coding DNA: TGTGCCAGTAGTAACCCCCACGGGGCGGGGAACAATGAGCAGTTCTTC.

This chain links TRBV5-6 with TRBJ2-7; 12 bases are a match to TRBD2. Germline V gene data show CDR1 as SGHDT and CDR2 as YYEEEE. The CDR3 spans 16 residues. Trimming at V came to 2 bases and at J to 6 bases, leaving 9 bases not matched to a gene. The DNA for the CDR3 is TGTGCCAGCAGCTTCCCAACGACTAGCGGGGGATCCGAGCAGTACTTC. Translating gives CASSFPTTSGGSEQYF.

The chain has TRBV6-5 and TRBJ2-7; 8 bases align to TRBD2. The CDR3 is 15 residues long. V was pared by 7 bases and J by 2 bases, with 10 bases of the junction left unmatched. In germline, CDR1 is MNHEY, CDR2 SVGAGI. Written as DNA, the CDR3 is TGTGCCAGCATAAACCGCCTCGGGGGGGCCTACGAGCAGTACTTC. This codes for CASINRLGGAYEQYF.

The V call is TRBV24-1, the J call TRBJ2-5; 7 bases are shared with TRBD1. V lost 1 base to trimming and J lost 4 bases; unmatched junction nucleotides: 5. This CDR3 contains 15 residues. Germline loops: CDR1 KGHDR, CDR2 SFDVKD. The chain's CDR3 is CATSDFTGEGETQYF. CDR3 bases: TGTGCCACCAGTGATTTTACAGGGGAAGGAGAGACCCAGTACTTC.

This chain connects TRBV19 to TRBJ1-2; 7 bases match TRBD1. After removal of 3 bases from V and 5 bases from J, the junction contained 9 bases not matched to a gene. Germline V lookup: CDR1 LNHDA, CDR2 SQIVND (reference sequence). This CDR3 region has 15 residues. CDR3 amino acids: CASSIEGAWGYGYTF. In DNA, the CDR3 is TGTGCCAGTAGTATTGAGGGGGCATGGGGGTATGGCTACACCTTC.

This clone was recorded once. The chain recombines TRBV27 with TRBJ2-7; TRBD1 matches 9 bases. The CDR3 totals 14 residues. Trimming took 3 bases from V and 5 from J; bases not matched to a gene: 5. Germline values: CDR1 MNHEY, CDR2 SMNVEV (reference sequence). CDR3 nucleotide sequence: TGTGCCAGCAGTTTCAACAGGGGGCTGGACGAGCAGTACTTC. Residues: CASSFNRGLDEQYF.

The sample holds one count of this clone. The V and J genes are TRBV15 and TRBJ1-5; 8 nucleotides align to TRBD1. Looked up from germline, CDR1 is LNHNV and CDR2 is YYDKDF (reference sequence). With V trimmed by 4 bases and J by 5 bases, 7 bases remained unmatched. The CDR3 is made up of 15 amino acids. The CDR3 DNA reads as TGTGCCACCAGCAAGACCGGGACAGGATATCAGCCCCAGCATTTT. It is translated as CATSKTGTGYQPQHF.

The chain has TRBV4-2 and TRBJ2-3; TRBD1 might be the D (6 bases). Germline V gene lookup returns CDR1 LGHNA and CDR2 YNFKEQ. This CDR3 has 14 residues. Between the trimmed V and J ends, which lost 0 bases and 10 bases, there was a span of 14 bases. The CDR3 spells CASSQEQGRNSQYF. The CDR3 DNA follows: TGTGCCAGCAGCCAAGAGCAGGGGCGTAACTCGCAGTATTTT.

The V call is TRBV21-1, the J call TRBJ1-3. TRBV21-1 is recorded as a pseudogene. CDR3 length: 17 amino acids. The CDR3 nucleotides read TGTGCCATCCCTCCCCCGGGGGGGCCCGACTCTGGAAACACCATATATTTT. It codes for CAIPPPGGPDSGNTIYF.

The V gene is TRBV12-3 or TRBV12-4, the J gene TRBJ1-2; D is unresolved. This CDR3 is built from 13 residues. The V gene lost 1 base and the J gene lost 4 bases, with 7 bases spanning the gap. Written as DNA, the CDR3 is TGTGCCAGCAGTTTAGGGCTTCCCTATGGCTACACCTTC. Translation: CASSLGLPYGYTF.

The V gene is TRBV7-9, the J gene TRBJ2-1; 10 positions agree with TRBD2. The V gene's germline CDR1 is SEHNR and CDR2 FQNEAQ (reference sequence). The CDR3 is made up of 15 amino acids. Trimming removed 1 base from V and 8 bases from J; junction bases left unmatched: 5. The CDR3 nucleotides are TGTGCCAGCAGCTTAGGGCCTAGCGGGGGTTATGAGCAGTTCTTC. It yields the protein CASSLGPSGGYEQFF.

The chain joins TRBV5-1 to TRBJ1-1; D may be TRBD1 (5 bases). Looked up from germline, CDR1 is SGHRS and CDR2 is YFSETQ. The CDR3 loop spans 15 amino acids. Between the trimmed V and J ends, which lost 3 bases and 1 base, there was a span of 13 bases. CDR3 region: CASSSAGDSNTEAFF. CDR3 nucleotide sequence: TGCGCCAGCAGCTCAGCCGGGGACTCGAACACTGAAGCTTTCTTT.

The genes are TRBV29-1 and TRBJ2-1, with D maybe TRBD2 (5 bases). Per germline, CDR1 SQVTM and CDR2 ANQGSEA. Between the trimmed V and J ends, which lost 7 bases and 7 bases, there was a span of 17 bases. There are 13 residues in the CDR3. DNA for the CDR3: TGCAGCGCTGGTTCCGAGGGAACTAATGAGCAGTTCTTC. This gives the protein CSAGSEGTNEQFF.

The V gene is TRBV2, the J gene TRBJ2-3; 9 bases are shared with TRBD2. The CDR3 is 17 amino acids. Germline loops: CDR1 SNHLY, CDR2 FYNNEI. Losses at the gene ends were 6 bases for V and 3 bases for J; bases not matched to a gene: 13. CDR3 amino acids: CASSNVWRGGRTDTQYF. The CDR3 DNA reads TGTGCCAGCAGCAACGTCTGGCGGGGGGGCCGGACAGATACGCAGTATTTT.

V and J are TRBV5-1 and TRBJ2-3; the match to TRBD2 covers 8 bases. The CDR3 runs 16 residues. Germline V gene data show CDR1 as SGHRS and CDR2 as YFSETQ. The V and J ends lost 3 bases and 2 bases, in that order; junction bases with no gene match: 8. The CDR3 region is CASSSWAGGATDTQYF. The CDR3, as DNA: TGCGCCAGCAGCTCCTGGGCGGGGGGAGCCACAGATACGCAGTATTTT.

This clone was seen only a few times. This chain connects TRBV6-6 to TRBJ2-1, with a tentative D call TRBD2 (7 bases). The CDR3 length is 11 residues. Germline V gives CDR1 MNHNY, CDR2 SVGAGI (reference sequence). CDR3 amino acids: CAMGGGNEQFF. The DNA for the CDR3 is TGTGCTATGGGAGGGGGCAATGAGCAGTTCTTC.

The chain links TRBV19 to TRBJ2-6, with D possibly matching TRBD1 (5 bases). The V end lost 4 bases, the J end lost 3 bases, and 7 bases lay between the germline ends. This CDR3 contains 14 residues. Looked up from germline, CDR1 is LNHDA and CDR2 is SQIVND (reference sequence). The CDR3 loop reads CASSSQGGANVLTF. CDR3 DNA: TGTGCCAGTAGTAGTCAGGGTGGGGCCAACGTCCTGACTTTC.

DNA of the CDR3: TGTGCCAGCTCACCTACAGGGTCGGTTGATGGCTACACCTTC. It is translated as CASSPTGSVDGYTF. This sequence joins TRBV18 and TRBJ1-2; tentative D call: TRBD1 (6 bases). Trimming removed 3 bases from V and 6 bases from J, with 14 bases in between. This CDR3 has 14 residues. From germline, CDR1 is KGHSH and CDR2 LQKENI.

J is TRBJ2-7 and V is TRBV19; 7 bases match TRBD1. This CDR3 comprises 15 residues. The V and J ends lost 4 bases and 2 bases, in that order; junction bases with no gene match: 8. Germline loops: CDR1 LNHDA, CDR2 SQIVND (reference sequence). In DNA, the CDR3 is TGTGCCAGTAGTACCATCGGGACAGAAGCCTACGAGCAGTACTTC. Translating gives CASSTIGTEAYEQYF.

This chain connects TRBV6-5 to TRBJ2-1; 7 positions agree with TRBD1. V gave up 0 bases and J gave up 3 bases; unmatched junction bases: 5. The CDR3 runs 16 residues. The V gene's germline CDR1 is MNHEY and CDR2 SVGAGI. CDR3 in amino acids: CASSYSKGQIYNEQFF. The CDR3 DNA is TGTGCCAGCAGTTACTCGAAGGGACAGATCTACAATGAGCAGTTCTTC.

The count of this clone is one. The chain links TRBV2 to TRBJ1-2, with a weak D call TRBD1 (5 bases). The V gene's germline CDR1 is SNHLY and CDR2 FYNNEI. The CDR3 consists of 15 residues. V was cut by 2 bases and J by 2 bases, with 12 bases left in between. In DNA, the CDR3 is TGTGCCAGCAGTGAAATACAGGACCTAAACTATGGCTACACCTTC. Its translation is CASSEIQDLNYGYTF.

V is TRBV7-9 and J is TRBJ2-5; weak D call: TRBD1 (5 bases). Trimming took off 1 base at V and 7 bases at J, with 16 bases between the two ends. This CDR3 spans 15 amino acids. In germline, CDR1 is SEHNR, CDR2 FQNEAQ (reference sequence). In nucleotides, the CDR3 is TGTGCCAGCAGCTTAGGAGAGGCCCGCCAGGGGACCCAGTACTTC. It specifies CASSLGEARQGTQYF.